The 29 T cell receptor beta chains below were found in one sample sequenced in a study of T cell repertoires in cytomegalovirus infection. No antigen has been assigned to these receptors. A single record per CDR3 protein comes from TCRdb applying MiXCR to the reads. Found here are about 890,000 distinct CDR3 sequences, roughly 31% of them singletons; the top ten hold around 15%. Sequences were derived from cultured CD8+ T cells from PBMCs, sampled from culture after CMV antigen stimulation. The source is a human donor in good health (CMV status not recorded). Some clones in this sample may be carry-over from other donors' samples.

There are a few counts of this clonotype. This sequence joins TRBV5-5 and TRBJ2-1, with D possibly TRBD1 on 5 matching bases. Deletions cut 7 bases from V and 2 bases from J, with 22 bases between. CDR3 length: 17 amino acids. CDR1 SGHKS and CDR2 YYEKEE come from the germline V gene (reference sequence). CDR3 sequence reads: CASLLQGRGPTYNEQFF. As DNA, the CDR3 is TGTGCCAGCCTCCTCCAAGGTAGGGGCCCTACCTACAATGAGCAGTTCTTC. The full variable domain, its missing parts supplied by reference TRBV5-5 and TRBJ2-1, is DAGVTQSPTHLIKTRGQQVTLRCSPISGHKSVSWYQQVLGQGPQFIFQYYEKEERGRGNFPDRFSARQFPNYSSELNVNALLLGDSALYLCASLLQGRGPTYNEQFFGPGTRLTVL.

The rearrangement links TRBV4-1 to TRBJ2-5; 9 positions agree with TRBD1. CDR1 is MGHRA, CDR2 YSYEKL, per germline. The V segment lost 4 bases and the J segment 4 bases; nucleotides outside the gene matches: 4. CDR3 length: 14 residues. Here the CDR3 reads CASSPKGQGETQYF. CDR3 bases: TGCGCCAGCAGCCCGAAGGGACAGGGAGAGACCCAGTACTTC.

The gene calls are TRBV7-9 and TRBJ1-1; D might be TRBD1 (6 bases). The V end lost 5 bases, the J end lost 3 bases, and 16 bases lay between the germline ends. The V gene's germline CDR1 is SEHNR and CDR2 FQNEAQ (reference sequence). The CDR3 runs 15 residues. CDR3 residues: CASSAEGRGYTEAFF. Here the CDR3 DNA reads TGTGCCAGCAGCGCCGAGGGAAGGGGGTACACTGAAGCTTTCTTT.

This clonotype appeared a few times. J is TRBJ1-6 and V is TRBV19; maybe TRBD1 (5 bases). Germline V gene lookup returns CDR1 LNHDA and CDR2 SQIVND (reference sequence). CDR3 length equals 18 residues. V shed 4 bases and J shed 2 bases, with 18 bases lying between them. This CDR3 reads CASSTKRQFPTYNSPLHF. The CDR3 bases are TGTGCCAGTAGTACCAAGAGACAGTTTCCAACCTATAATTCACCCCTCCACTTT.

The chain couples TRBV6-5 to TRBJ2-3; 7 nucleotides match TRBD2. CDR1 MNHEY and CDR2 SVGAGI come from the germline V gene. V shed 0 bases, J shed 2 bases, and the junction held 5 bases outside the gene matches. CDR3 length: 16 amino acids. The CDR3 DNA reads TGTGCCAGCAGTTACTCCCTAGCGGACTACACAGATACGCAGTATTTT. This sequence encodes CASSYSLADYTDTQYF.

This rearrangement joins TRBV4-3 to TRBJ2-3; the match to TRBD1 covers 7 bases. The CDR3 length is 16 residues. Germline CDR1 reads LGHNA; CDR2 reads YSLEER. V was pared by 2 bases and J by 2 bases, with 7 bases of the junction left unmatched. Written as DNA, the CDR3 is TGCGCCAGCAGCCAATCATTAACAGGGGTCACAGATACGCAGTATTTT. Translated: CASSQSLTGVTDTQYF.

This chain uses TRBV5-4 with TRBJ2-3; tentatively, D is TRBD2 (6 bases). V was trimmed by 4 bases and J by 4 bases, leaving 16 bases between them. CDR3 length: 15 amino acids. Germline CDR1 SGHNT, CDR2 YYREEE (reference sequence). The CDR3, as DNA: TGTGCCAGCAGCCGAGGGGACTTAACCCCAGATACGCAGTATTTT. Its translation: CASSRGDLTPDTQYF.

The genes are TRBV12-3 or TRBV12-4 and TRBJ2-4; D not certain. This CDR3 has 16 residues. V was trimmed by 3 bases and J by 4 bases, leaving 16 bases between them. The CDR3 DNA is TGTGCCAGCAGTTTCGAACCTCCGCTTGTAAAAAACATTCAGTACTTC. This codes for CASSFEPPLVKNIQYF.

This clonotype was recorded many times. The V call is TRBV7-8, the J call TRBJ2-1; D is undetermined. Trimming removed 6 bases from V and 6 bases from J, with 9 bases in between. The CDR3 loop spans 12 amino acids. In germline, CDR1 is SGHVS, CDR2 FQNEAQ. The CDR3 sequence is CASSFPANEQFF. In DNA, the CDR3 is TGTGCCAGCAGTTTTCCGGCCAATGAGCAGTTCTTC.

This clonotype has more than one count but fewer than ten. The J gene is TRBJ2-5, the V gene TRBV7-9; D remains ambiguous. This CDR3 has 12 residues. V was pared by 1 base and J by 6 bases, with 6 bases between. Looked up from germline, CDR1 is SEHNR and CDR2 is FQNEAQ (reference sequence). CDR3 nucleotide sequence: TGTGCCAGCAGCTTAGAGATCCAGACCCAGTACTTC. It is translated as CASSLEIQTQYF.

The chain is built from TRBV3-1 and TRBJ2-7; D is possibly TRBD2 (5 bases). V was shortened by 2 bases and J by 7 bases, with 15 bases between the two germline ends. The germline CDR1 and CDR2 sequences are LGHDT and YNNKEL (reference sequence). The length of the CDR3 is 14 residues. The chain's CDR3 is CASSQLLRVVEQYF. The CDR3 DNA reads as TGTGCCAGCAGCCAACTACTGCGGGTAGTGGAGCAGTACTTC.

There are many counts of this clonotype. This rearrangement joins TRBV7-6 to TRBJ2-3, with TRBD2 identical over 9 bases. The trim removed 1 base at V and 5 bases at J, leaving 7 bases unmatched. CDR1 is SGHVS and CDR2 is FNYEAQ in the germline V gene. The CDR3 has 16 amino acids. As DNA, the CDR3 is TGTGCCAGCAGCTTAGTCGCGGGGGGGCTTGGAGATACGCAGTATTTT. Translating gives CASSLVAGGLGDTQYF.

The chain recombines TRBV6-5 with TRBJ2-3, with TRBD1 matching 7 bases. This CDR3 contains 14 residues. V trimming: 4 bases; J trimming: 0 bases; junction bases outside the gene matches: 1. CDR1 MNHEY and CDR2 SVGAGI come from the germline V gene. The CDR3: CASSSQGSTDTQYF. As DNA, the CDR3 is TGTGCCAGCAGTTCACAGGGGAGCACAGATACGCAGTATTTT.

This clonotype was observed a few times. The chain combines TRBV18 with TRBJ2-7, with 9 bases that match TRBD1. Looked up from germline, CDR1 is KGHSH and CDR2 is LQKENI. This CDR3 is built from 14 residues. V dropped 3 bases and J dropped 5; count of bases not matched to a gene: 5. This CDR3 is CASSPRDRGDEQYV. CDR3 coding DNA: TGTGCCAGCTCACCCCGTGACAGGGGGGACGAGCAGTACGTC.

This clonotype was counted at least ten times. The rearrangement joins TRBV7-8 to TRBJ2-7; 9 nucleotides line up with TRBD1. The CDR3 runs to 15 residues. CDR1 and CDR2 from the germline V gene are SGHVS and FQNEAQ. V lost 5 bases, J lost 2 bases, and 7 bases stayed unmatched. CDR3 nucleotides: TGTGCCAGCAGCCCCGGGACAGGGCCTGCCTACGAGCAGTACTTC. Translated, it gives CASSPGTGPAYEQYF.

The chain employs TRBV27 and TRBJ1-5, with D uncertain. V shed 0 bases and J shed 9 bases, with 9 bases lying between them. Per germline, CDR1 MNHEY and CDR2 SMNVEV (reference sequence). CDR3 length: 13 amino acids. CDR3 sequence: CASSLSERGPQHF. The CDR3 coding sequence is TGTGCCAGCAGTTTATCCGAGCGGGGGCCCCAGCATTTT.

The chain recombines TRBV7-9 with TRBJ1-1; maybe TRBD1 (5 bases). In germline, CDR1 is SEHNR, CDR2 FQNEAQ (reference sequence). The V and J ends lost 5 bases and 6 bases respectively, with 13 bases between them. The CDR3 totals 13 residues. CDR3 amino acids: CASSPVGDSEAFF. The CDR3 region has the DNA TGTGCCAGCAGCCCCGTGGGGGATTCTGAAGCTTTCTTT.

The CDR3 DNA reads TGTGCCAGTATAGGGACAGCCTACGAGCAGTACTTC. Encoded protein: CASIGTAYEQYF. V and J are TRBV2 and TRBJ2-7; 7 positions match TRBD1. The V gene end was trimmed by 9 bases and the J gene end by 2 bases; junction bases not matched to a gene: 4. The germline V gene has CDR1 SNHLY and CDR2 FYNNEI. This CDR3 contains 12 residues.

This clonotype has ten or more counts. The gene calls are TRBV7-2 and TRBJ2-7, with no clear D. The CDR3 runs to 14 residues. V lost 2 bases to trimming and J lost 1 base, with 9 bases between them. CDR1 and CDR2 from the germline V gene are SGHTA and FQGNSA. For the CDR3, the DNA is TGTGCCAGCAGCTTAATAGAGTTATCCTACGAGCAGTACTTC. Translating gives CASSLIELSYEQYF.

This clonotype was seen repeatedly, ten times or more. V usage is TRBV6-5 and J usage is TRBJ1-5; D might be TRBD1 (5 bases). The germline gives CDR1 MNHEY, CDR2 SVGAGI. The CDR3 spans 14 residues. V was shortened by 0 bases and J by 4 bases, with 7 bases between the two germline ends. The CDR3 sequence: CASSYSRGNQPQHF. The CDR3 region has the DNA TGTGCCAGCAGTTACTCGAGGGGTAATCAGCCCCAGCATTTT.

This clonotype was seen more than once but under ten times. The chain is built from TRBV11-2 and TRBJ1-1; D unresolved. The ends were cut back, 0 bases at V and 1 base at J, with 9 bases in the middle. The CDR3 contains 15 residues. Germline V CDR1 and CDR2: SGHAT, FQNNGV. The DNA of the CDR3 is TGTGCCAGCAGCTTAGACGGGGAGGAGAACACTGAAGCTTTCTTT. Amino acids: CASSLDGEENTEAFF.

The chain recombines TRBV14 with TRBJ2-7; 12 nucleotides line up with TRBD2. The V and J ends lost 4 bases and 7 bases, in that order; junction bases with no gene match: 8. The CDR3 is made up of 15 amino acids. Germline CDR1 SGHDN, CDR2 FVKESK. This chain's CDR3 is CASSPLAGGPGEQYF. The CDR3 DNA sequence: TGTGCCAGCAGCCCCCTAGCGGGGGGGCCTGGAGAGCAGTACTTC.

This chain joins TRBV15 and TRBJ1-6; D unresolved. The CDR3 contains 14 residues. The V gene lost 0 bases and the J gene lost 9 bases, with 9 bases spanning the gap. Germline loops: CDR1 LNHNV, CDR2 YYDKDF (reference sequence). CDR3 protein: CATSRDRHSSPLHF. CDR3 in DNA: TGTGCCACCAGCAGAGATCGGCATAGTTCACCCCTCCACTTT.

The rearrangement links TRBV28 to TRBJ2-5; no definite D call. V lost 7 bases to trimming and J lost 7 bases, with 16 bases between them. The CDR3 sequence is 13 residues long. Germline CDR1 reads MDHEN; CDR2 reads SYDVKM. CDR3 bases: TGTGCCAGCAACATGGTAACTTCGGGGACCCAGTACTTC. Translating it yields CASNMVTSGTQYF.

This clonotype was seen more than once but under ten times. This chain connects TRBV28 to TRBJ2-5; D is perhaps TRBD1 or TRBD2 (5 bases each). The CDR3 sequence is 15 residues long. Germline assignment: CDR1 MDHEN and CDR2 SYDVKM. V shed 3 bases and J shed 7 bases, with 18 bases lying between them. CDR3 loop: CASSLPGTLGGTQYF. The CDR3, as DNA: TGTGCCAGCAGTTTGCCGGGGACCTTAGGAGGGACCCAGTACTTC. The full variable domain, completed using reference TRBV28 and TRBJ2-5, is DVKVTQSSRYLVKRTGEKVFLECVQDMDHENMFWYRQDPGLGLRLIYFSYDVKMKEKGDIPEGYSVSREKKERFSLILESASTNQTSMYLCASSLPGTLGGTQYFGPGTRLLVL.

This clonotype was seen only a few times. The CDR3 DNA follows: TGTGCCAGCAGCCTATGGTCTACTTCGAACACCGGGGAGCTGTTTTTT. This sequence encodes CASSLWSTSNTGELFF. This chain connects TRBV7-6 to TRBJ2-2; D gene ambiguous. The CDR3 runs to 16 residues. Germline loops: CDR1 SGHVS, CDR2 FNYEAQ. V was cut by 5 bases and J by 0 bases, with 13 bases left in between. Full variable domain (missing parts from reference TRBV7-6 and TRBJ2-2): GAGVSQSPRYKVTKRGQDVALRCDPISGHVSLYWYRQALGQGPEFLTYFNYEAQQDKSGLPNDRFSAERPEGSISTLTIQRTEQRDSAMYRCASSLWSTSNTGELFFGEGSRLTVL.

This clonotype was recorded many times. The genes are TRBV20-1 and TRBJ2-7; TRBD2 agrees at 9 bases. With 2 bases clipped from V and 0 bases from J, the junction kept 8 bases outside the gene matches. CDR1 is DFQATT and CDR2 is SNEGSKA in the germline V gene (reference sequence). CDR3 length equals 16 residues. CDR3 protein: CSARPLAGESSYEQYF. The CDR3 DNA follows: TGCAGTGCTAGACCCTTAGCGGGGGAGAGCTCCTACGAGCAGTACTTC.

The chain combines TRBV20-1 with TRBJ2-3, with D perhaps matching TRBD2 (6 bases). CDR1 DFQATT and CDR2 SNEGSKA come from the germline V gene (reference sequence). V gave up 3 bases and J gave up 0 bases, with 10 bases separating them. The CDR3 loop spans 14 amino acids. The CDR3 sequence: CSAREGLSTDTQYF. The CDR3 nucleotides are TGCAGTGCTAGGGAGGGGCTCAGCACAGATACGCAGTATTTT.

This clonotype was seen only a few times. This sequence joins TRBV12-3 or TRBV12-4 and TRBJ1-2; D is perhaps TRBD1 (6 bases). The ends were cut back, 7 bases at V and 2 bases at J, with 11 bases in the middle. The CDR3 runs 13 residues. The CDR3 nucleotides are TGTGCCAGCAAAAGACAGGAGAACTATGGCTACACCTTC. It encodes CASKRQENYGYTF.